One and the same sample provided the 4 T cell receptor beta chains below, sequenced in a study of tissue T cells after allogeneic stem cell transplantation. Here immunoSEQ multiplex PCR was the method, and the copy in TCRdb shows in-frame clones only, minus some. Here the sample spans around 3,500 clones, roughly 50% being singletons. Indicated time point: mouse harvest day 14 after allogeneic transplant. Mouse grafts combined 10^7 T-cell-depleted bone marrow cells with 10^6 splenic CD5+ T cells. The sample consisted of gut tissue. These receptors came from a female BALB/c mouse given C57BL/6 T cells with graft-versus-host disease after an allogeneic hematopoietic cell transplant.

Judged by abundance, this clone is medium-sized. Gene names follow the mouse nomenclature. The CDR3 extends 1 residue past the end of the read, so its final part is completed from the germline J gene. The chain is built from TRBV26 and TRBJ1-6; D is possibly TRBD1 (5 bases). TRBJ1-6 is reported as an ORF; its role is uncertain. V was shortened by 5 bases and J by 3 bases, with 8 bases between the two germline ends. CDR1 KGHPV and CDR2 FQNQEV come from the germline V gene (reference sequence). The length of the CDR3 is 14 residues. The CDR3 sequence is CASSSDNYNSPLYF. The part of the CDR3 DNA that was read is TGTGCCAGCAGTTCGGACAACTATAATTCGCCCCTCTAC.

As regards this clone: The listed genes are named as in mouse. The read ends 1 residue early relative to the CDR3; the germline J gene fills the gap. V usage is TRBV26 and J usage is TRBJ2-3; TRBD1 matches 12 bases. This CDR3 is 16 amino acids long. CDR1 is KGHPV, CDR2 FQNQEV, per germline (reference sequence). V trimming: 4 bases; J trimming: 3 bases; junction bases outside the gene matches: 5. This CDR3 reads CASSRGTGGAAETLYF. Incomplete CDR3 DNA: TGTGCCAGCAGTCGCGGGACAGGGGGCGCCGCAGAAACGCTGTAT.

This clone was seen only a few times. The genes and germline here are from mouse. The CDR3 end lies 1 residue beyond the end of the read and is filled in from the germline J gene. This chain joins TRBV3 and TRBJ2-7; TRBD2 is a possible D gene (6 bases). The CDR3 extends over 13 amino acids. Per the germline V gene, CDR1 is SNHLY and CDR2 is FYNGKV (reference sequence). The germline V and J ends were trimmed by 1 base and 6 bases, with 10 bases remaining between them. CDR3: CASSLVGVFEQYF. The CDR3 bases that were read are TGTGCCAGCAGCTTAGTGGGGGTTTTTGAACAGTAC.

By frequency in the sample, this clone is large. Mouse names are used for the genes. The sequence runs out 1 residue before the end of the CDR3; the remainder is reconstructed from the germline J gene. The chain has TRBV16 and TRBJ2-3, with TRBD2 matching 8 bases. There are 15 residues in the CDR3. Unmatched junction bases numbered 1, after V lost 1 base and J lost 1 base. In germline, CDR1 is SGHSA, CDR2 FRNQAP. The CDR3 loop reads CASSLVGGGAETLYF. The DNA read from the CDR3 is TGTGCAAGCAGCTTAGTTGGGGGGGGTGCAGAAACGCTGTAT.